This TCR beta chain derives from a study of early T cells in non-severe SARS-CoV-2 infection. TCRdb independently ran MiXCR on the 5' RACE reads; one entry per CDR3 protein. The sample has approximately 65,000 distinct CDR3 sequences; 11% are singletons. In its sample, this clonotype was seen many times. CDR1 is MNHEY, CDR2 SMNVEV, per germline (reference sequence). Deletions cut 8 bases from V and 4 bases from J, with 17 bases between. This CDR3 has 15 amino acids. The sample here was whole blood, taken at baseline. This receptor was taken from an adult who was a healthcare worker with PCR-confirmed SARS-CoV-2 infection or an uninfected control (not recorded which). The chain is built from TRBV27 and TRBJ2-2; tentative D call: TRBD1 (5 bases). This chain's CDR3 is CASGQDGLRTGELFF. The CDR3 region has the DNA TGTGCCAGCGGACAAGACGGTTTACGCACCGGGGAGCTGTTTTTT.